Following are 6 T cell receptor beta chains from one sample sequenced in a study of blood T cell repertoires in COVID-19. The table came from immunoSEQ multiplex PCR; TCRdb's copy has only in-frame clones and leaves some out. The table has around 92,000 clones, less than 85% seen once; the top ten hold around 3.9%. The sample consisted of peripheral blood. The receptors were sampled from a man aged 65 to 85 with COVID-19, enrolled during active disease.

This chain links TRBV6-1 with TRBJ2-7, with D tentatively TRBD2 (5 bases). V lost 2 bases and J 7 bases, leaving 6 bases between the germline ends. This CDR3 is 11 amino acids long. From germline, CDR1 is MNHNS and CDR2 SASEGT. The CDR3 sequence: CASSERGEQYF. The CDR3, as DNA: TGTGCCAGCAGTGAACGGGGTGAGCAGTACTTC.

The chain links TRBV2 to TRBJ1-1; 7 bases agree with TRBD1. This CDR3 comprises 15 residues. The V and J ends lost 7 bases and 0 bases, in that order; junction bases with no gene match: 8. Germline CDR1 SNHLY, CDR2 FYNNEI. The CDR3 sequence: CASTQGFAMNTEAFF. CDR3 sequence (DNA): TGTGCCAGCACACAGGGGTTCGCCATGAACACTGAAGCTTTCTTT.

The chain joins TRBV7-2 to TRBJ1-1; D might be TRBD1 (5 bases). The CDR3 is 16 amino acids. Trimming cost V 0 bases and J 8 bases, with 19 bases left between them. Germline-derived CDR1 and CDR2 are SGHTA and FQGNSA. The CDR3 sequence is CASSLAPTGHGAEAFF. The CDR3 nucleotides are TGTGCCAGCAGCTTAGCCCCCACAGGACACGGCGCGGAAGCTTTCTTT.

This clone was counted a few times. One end of the junction fails to match germline, which may point to a read error. In DNA form, the CDR3 reads TGTGCTAGCAGTAGTGGGACAGGAAGCACCGGGGAGCTGTTTTTT. Translated, it gives CASSSGTGSTGELFF. The gene calls are TRBV7-7 and TRBJ2-2, with 8 bases that match TRBD1. Germline CDR1 SSHAT, CDR2 FNYEAQ (reference sequence). CDR3 length equals 15 residues.

The chain joins TRBV5-1 to TRBJ2-7; D ambiguous. CDR1 is SGHRS and CDR2 is YFSETQ in the germline V gene. The CDR3 totals 15 residues. Between the trimmed V and J ends, which lost 5 bases and 3 bases, there was a span of 18 bases. The CDR3 spells CASRSTPSDLYEQYF. The CDR3 DNA is TGCGCCAGCAGGTCGACACCATCTGATCTCTACGAGCAGTACTTC.

CDR3 protein: CASSLSTGELFF. For the CDR3, the DNA is TGTGCCAGCAGTTTGAGCACCGGGGAGCTGTTTTTT. The rearrangement links TRBV28 to TRBJ2-2; no clear D gene. Trimming took 3 bases from V and 4 from J, leaving 3 bases between them. Germline lookup yields CDR1 MDHEN and CDR2 SYDVKM. This CDR3 comprises 12 residues.